This T cell receptor beta chain is from a study of technical replicates of blood from a few donors. Clones were sequenced by immunoSEQ multiplex PCR, and TCRdb holds only the in-frame ones, with some missing. The sample has 80,000 or so clones; less than 99% are singletons. The CDR3 spans 14 residues. Germline V CDR1 and CDR2: MDHEN, SYDVKM. Trimming removed 5 bases from V and 6 bases from J, with 14 bases in between. The genes are TRBV28 and TRBJ1-5; D may be TRBD1 (5 bases). This TCR derives from a human donor in good health. The sequenced sample was T cells isolated from PBMCs. The CDR3 protein is CASSPRDFPQPQHF. Here the CDR3 DNA reads TGTGCCAGCAGTCCCCGGGACTTTCCTCAGCCCCAGCATTTT.